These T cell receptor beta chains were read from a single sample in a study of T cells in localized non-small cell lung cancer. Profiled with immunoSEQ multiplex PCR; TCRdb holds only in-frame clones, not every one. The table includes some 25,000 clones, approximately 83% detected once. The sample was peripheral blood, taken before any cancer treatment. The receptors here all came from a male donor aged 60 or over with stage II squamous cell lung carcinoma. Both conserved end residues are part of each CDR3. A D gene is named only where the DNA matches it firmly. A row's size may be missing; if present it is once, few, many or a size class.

DNA: TGTGCCAGCAGCCCCGGGACAGGGGCCGGGAACACTGAAGCTTTCTTT
CDR3: CASSPGTGAGNTEAFF
D: TRBD1
size: NA
V: TRBV5-4
J: TRBJ1-1

DNA: TGTGCCAGCAGCCCCACAAGTACCTATGGCTACACCTTC
CDR3: CASSPTSTYGYTF
D: NA
size: NA
V: TRBV9
J: TRBJ1-2

DNA: TGCGCCAGCACCGGACTAGCGGGGAGCACTGCCTACAATGAGCAGTTCTTC
CDR3: CASTGLAGSTAYNEQFF
D: TRBD2
size: NA
V: TRBV5-1
J: TRBJ2-1

DNA: TGTGCCAGCAGTGAAGTGGGGCTGGCTGAAGCTTTCTTT
CDR3: CASSEVGLAEAFF
D: NA
size: NA
V: TRBV2
J: TRBJ1-1

DNA: TGTGCCAGTAGTATGTCCGGGTACCAAGAGACCCAGTACTTC
CDR3: CASSMSGYQETQYF
D: NA
size: NA
V: TRBV19
J: TRBJ2-5

DNA: TGTGCCAGCAGTTTACAGCCCCGGGGCAATCAGCCCCAGCATTTT
CDR3: CASSLQPRGNQPQHF
D: NA
size: NA
V: TRBV2
J: TRBJ1-5

DNA: TGTGCCAGCAGCTTAACGGGGCGGCAAGATACGCAGTATTTT
CDR3: CASSLTGRQDTQYF
D: NA
size: NA
V: TRBV7-6
J: TRBJ2-3

DNA: TGTGCCACCAGCAGAGACCTAGTGGGCAATCAGCCCCAGCATTTT
CDR3: CATSRDLVGNQPQHF
D: NA
size: NA
V: TRBV15
J: TRBJ1-5

DNA: TGTGCCAGCAGCCTACCTCACAACACCGGGGAGCTGTTTTTT
CDR3: CASSLPHNTGELFF
D: NA
size: NA
V: TRBV28
J: TRBJ2-2

DNA: TGTGCCAGCCGACTAGCGGGAGTGCAATACAATGAGCAGTTCTTC
CDR3: CASRLAGVQYNEQFF
D: TRBD2
size: NA
V: TRBV25-1
J: TRBJ2-1

DNA: TGTGCCAGCAGCTTGGGGACAGGGGGCGGTGAGCAGTTCTTC
CDR3: CASSLGTGGGEQFF
D: TRBD1
size: few
V: TRBV9
J: TRBJ2-1

DNA: TGCAGCGTTCAACCTAGGGGCCTAGCGGGAGAGGGCGAGCAGTTCTTC
CDR3: CSVQPRGLAGEGEQFF
D: TRBD2
size: NA
V: TRBV29-1
J: TRBJ2-1

DNA: TGCGCCAGCAGCAATAGCGGGAGGGAGAACATTCAGTACTTC
CDR3: CASSNSGRENIQYF
D: TRBD2
size: NA
V: TRBV5-1
J: TRBJ2-4

DNA: TGTGCCAGCAGCTTTGGTTCCGGGGCCAACGTCCTGACTTTC
CDR3: CASSFGSGANVLTF
D: NA
size: NA
V: TRBV28
J: TRBJ2-6

DNA: TGTGCCAGCAGTTCTATGGGGAGGGGGGGTTTCACAGATACGCAGTATTTT
CDR3: CASSSMGRGGFTDTQYF
D: NA
size: NA
V: TRBV28
J: TRBJ2-3

DNA: TGTGCCAGCAGCTTAGTAAGGGGCTACGAGCAGTACTTC
CDR3: CASSLVRGYEQYF
D: NA
size: few
V: TRBV11-1
J: TRBJ2-7

DNA: TGTGCCAGCAGTCCCTTAGCGGGGATTCAAGAGACCCAGTACTTC
CDR3: CASSPLAGIQETQYF
D: TRBD2
size: NA
V: TRBV25-1
J: TRBJ2-5

DNA: TGTGCCAGCAGCTTGGCGGGATTGGGGACAGATACGCAGTATTTT
CDR3: CASSLAGLGTDTQYF
D: NA
size: NA
V: TRBV7-3
J: TRBJ2-3

DNA: TGTGCCTGGAGTCCCCCTCGGGACAGGGGAAATTGGTATGGCTACACCTTC
CDR3: CAWSPPRDRGNWYGYTF
D: TRBD1
size: NA
V: TRBV30
J: TRBJ1-2

DNA: TGCAGCGTTGAATTTTTACCCACAAGGGGGAATGAGCAGTTCTTC
CDR3: CSVEFLPTRGNEQFF
D: NA
size: NA
V: TRBV29-1
J: TRBJ2-1

DNA: TGCGCCAGCAGCCGGGACCTGGCGAGGGAGCAGTTCTTC
CDR3: CASSRDLAREQFF
D: NA
size: once
V: TRBV4-3
J: TRBJ2-1

DNA: TGTGCCAGCAGCTTAGGGGCAGCCCGCTACAATGAGCAGTTCTTC
CDR3: CASSLGAARYNEQFF
D: NA
size: NA
V: TRBV7-9
J: TRBJ2-1

DNA: TGTGCCTTAACCGGAGGGGGCAACGAGCAGTACTTC
CDR3: CALTGGGNEQYF
D: NA
size: NA
V: TRBV30
J: TRBJ2-7

DNA: TGTGCCAGCAGTTCTTGGACAGGGGAGGAGGGCTACACCTTC
CDR3: CASSSWTGEEGYTF
D: TRBD1
size: NA
V: TRBV27
J: TRBJ1-2

DNA: TGTGCCTGGAGTGTACGGGGGGGGCTCGGTAATGAGCAGTTCTTC
CDR3: CAWSVRGGLGNEQFF
D: TRBD2
size: NA
V: TRBV30
J: TRBJ2-1

DNA: TGTGCCAGCAGCTTATGGGACGAGACCCAGTACTTC
CDR3: CASSLWDETQYF
D: NA
size: NA
V: TRBV7-9
J: TRBJ2-5

DNA: TGTGCCAGCAGCCCTAACCTTTCCTACGAGCAGTACTTC
CDR3: CASSPNLSYEQYF
D: NA
size: NA
V: TRBV2
J: TRBJ2-7

DNA: TGCGCCAGCAGCTTGAGAGGACTAGCGGCCAAGGAGCAGTACTTC
CDR3: CASSLRGLAAKEQYF
D: TRBD2
size: NA
V: TRBV5-1
J: TRBJ2-7

DNA: TGTGCCAGCCGGAGGAACACTGAAGCTTTCTTT
CDR3: CASRRNTEAFF
D: NA
size: NA
V: TRBV6-1
J: TRBJ1-1

DNA: TGTGCCAGCAGTTTATCGGTCAGGGGCGAACAGCCCCAGCATTTT
CDR3: CASSLSVRGEQPQHF
D: NA
size: NA
V: TRBV28
J: TRBJ1-5

DNA: TGTGCCAGCAGCTCAAAAGGGGGGAACACTGAAGCTTTCTTT
CDR3: CASSSKGGNTEAFF
D: NA
size: NA
V: TRBV5-4
J: TRBJ1-1

DNA: TGTGCCAGCAGCCAGGGACTAGCGGGGGGGCGCTACAATGAGCAGTTCTTC
CDR3: CASSQGLAGGRYNEQFF
D: TRBD2
size: NA
V: TRBV7-2
J: TRBJ2-1